This T cell receptor (beta chain) was sequenced in a study of blood T cell repertoires in COVID-19. Assay used: immunoSEQ multiplex PCR; TCRdb lists only in-frame clones, some missing. This sample has over 85,000 clones, with more than 70% found just once. The length of the CDR3 is 16 residues. The germline V gene has CDR1 MNHEY and CDR2 SVGEGT. V trimming: 6 bases; J trimming: 5 bases; junction bases outside the gene matches: 15. This clone was seen only once. Sequencing used peripheral blood. The chain links TRBV6-2 or TRBV6-3 to TRBJ2-5; 7 bases match TRBD1. This clonotype was sampled from a man in his 70s with acute or convalescent COVID-19. CDR3 sequence: CASSPGTVNRGETQYF. In DNA form, the CDR3 reads TGTGCCAGCAGCCCCGGGACAGTCAATAGGGGGGAGACCCAGTACTTC.